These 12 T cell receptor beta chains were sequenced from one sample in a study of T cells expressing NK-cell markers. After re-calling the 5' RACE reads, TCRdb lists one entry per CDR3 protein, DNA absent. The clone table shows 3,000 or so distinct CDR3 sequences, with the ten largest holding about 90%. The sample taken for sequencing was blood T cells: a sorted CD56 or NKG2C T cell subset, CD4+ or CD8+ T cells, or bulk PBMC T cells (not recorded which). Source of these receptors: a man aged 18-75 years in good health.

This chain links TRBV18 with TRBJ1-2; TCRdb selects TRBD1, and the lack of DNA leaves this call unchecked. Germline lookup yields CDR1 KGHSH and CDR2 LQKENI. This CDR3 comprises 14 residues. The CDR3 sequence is CASSPEGNNYGYTF.

The chain's CDR3 is CASSFTTGPGGNQPQHF. The chain carries TRBV19 and TRBJ1-5; TCRdb returns TRBD1, unconfirmable since there is no DNA. This CDR3 spans 17 amino acids. Germline CDR1 reads LNHDA; CDR2 reads SQIVND (reference sequence).

The CDR3 sequence is CGSFGPVGGRIPYNEQFF. V is TRBV12-3 or TRBV12-4 and J is TRBJ2-1; TCRdb's assignment of TRBD2 cannot be checked, as there is no DNA. The length of the CDR3 is 18 residues.

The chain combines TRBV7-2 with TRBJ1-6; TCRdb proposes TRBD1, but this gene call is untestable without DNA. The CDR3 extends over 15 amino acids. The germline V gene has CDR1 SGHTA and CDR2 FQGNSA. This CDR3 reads CASSLLQGGNSPLHF.

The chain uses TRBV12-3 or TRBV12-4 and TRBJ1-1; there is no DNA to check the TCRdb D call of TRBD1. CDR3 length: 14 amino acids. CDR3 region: CATIQWGLNTEAFF.

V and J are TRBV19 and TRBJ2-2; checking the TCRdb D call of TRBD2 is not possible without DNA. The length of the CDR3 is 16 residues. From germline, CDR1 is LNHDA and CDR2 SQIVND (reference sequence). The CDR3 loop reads CASSTIAGANTGELFF. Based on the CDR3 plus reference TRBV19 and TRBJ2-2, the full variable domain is DGGITQSPKYLFRKEGQNVTLSCEQNLNHDAMYWYRQDPGQGLRLIYYSQIVNDFQKGDIAEGYSVSREKKESFPLTVTSAQKNPTAFYLCASSTIAGANTGELFFGEGSRLTVL.

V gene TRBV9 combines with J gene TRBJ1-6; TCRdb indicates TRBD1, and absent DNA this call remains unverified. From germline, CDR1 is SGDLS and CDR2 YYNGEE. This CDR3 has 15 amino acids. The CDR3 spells CASSLGTGVNSPLHF.

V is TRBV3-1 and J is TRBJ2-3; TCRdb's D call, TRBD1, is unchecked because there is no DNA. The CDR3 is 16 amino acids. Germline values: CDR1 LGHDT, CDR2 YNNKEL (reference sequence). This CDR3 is CASSQAGTGTADTQYF.

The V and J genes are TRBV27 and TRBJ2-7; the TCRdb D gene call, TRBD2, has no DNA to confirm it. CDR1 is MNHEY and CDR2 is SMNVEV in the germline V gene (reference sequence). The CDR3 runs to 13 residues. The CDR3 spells CASSLSEGHKQYF.

The CDR3 here is CASSLLPGPGQAYEQYF. V usage is TRBV4-1 and J usage is TRBJ2-7; TCRdb names TRBD1, which stays unverified in the absence of DNA. Germline-derived CDR1 and CDR2 are MGHRA and YSYEKL. The CDR3 extends over 17 amino acids.

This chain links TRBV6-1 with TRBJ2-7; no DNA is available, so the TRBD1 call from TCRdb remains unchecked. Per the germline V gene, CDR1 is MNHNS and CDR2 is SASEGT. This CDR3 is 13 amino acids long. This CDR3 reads CASSPTTWDEQYF.

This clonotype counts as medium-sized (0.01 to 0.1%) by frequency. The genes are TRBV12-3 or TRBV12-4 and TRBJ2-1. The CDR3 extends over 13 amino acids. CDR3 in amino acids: CASSSTRVGEQFF.